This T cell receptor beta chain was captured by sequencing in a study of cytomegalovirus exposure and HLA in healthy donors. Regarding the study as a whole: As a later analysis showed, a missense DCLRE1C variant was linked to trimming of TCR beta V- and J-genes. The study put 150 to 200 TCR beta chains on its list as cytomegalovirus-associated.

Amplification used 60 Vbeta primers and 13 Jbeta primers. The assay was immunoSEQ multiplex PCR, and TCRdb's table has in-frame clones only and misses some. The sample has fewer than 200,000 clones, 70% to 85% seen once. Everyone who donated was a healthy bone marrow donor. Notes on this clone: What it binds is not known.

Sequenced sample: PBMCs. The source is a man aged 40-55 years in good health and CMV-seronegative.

The CDR3 region has the DNA TGTGCCAGCAGCCGGGGGGGAGGCGAGCAGTACTTC. This encodes CASSRGGGEQYF. This chain connects TRBV7-9 to TRBJ2-7; TRBD2 agrees at 8 bases. Losses at the gene ends were 5 bases for V and 6 bases for J; bases not matched to a gene: 3. Germline V gene data show CDR1 as SEHNR and CDR2 as FQNEAQ (reference sequence). The CDR3 runs 12 residues.